This T cell receptor beta chain comes out of a study of cytomegalovirus exposure and HLA in healthy donors. Findings and caveats of the study: Reportedly, fewer N-insertions than the roughly 600-donor mean appeared in an Asian-associated ancestry cluster in a later analysis. In a later analysis, across HLA loci, associated TCR counts were highest for DRB1, lowest for HLA-C.

PCR used 60 Vbeta primers and 13 Jbeta primers. The repertoire was sequenced with immunoSEQ multiplex PCR; TCRdb's copy has only in-frame clones and lacks some. Of 60,000 to 70,000 clones in the sample, roughly 70% are singletons; the top ten hold 20% to 30%. With respect to this clone: Its antigen is currently unknown.

The trim removed 6 bases at V and 9 bases at J, leaving 7 bases unmatched. Germline V CDR1 and CDR2: SGHDT, YYEEEE. CDR3 length: 13 residues. What was sequenced was PBMCs. This TCR was sampled from a man between 45 and 60 years old in good health and CMV-seropositive. V and J are TRBV5-6 and TRBJ2-1, with 9 bases matching TRBD2. CDR3 DNA sequence: TGTGCCAGCACCACGGGTAGCGGGGGTGAGCAGTTCTTC. Translation: CASTTGSGGEQFF. Supplemented by reference TRBV5-6 and TRBJ2-1, the full variable domain reads DAGVTQSPTHLIKTRGQQVTLRCSPKSGHDTVSWYQQALGQGPQFIFQYYEEEERQRGNFPDRFSGHQFPNYSSELNVNALLLGDSALYLCASTTGSGGEQFFGPGTRLTVL.